The clone carrying this T cell receptor beta chain was detected many times. Its antigen is not known. These data come from a study of blood T cells in healthy people across ages. Study-level points and caveats: Roughly linear declines in TCR beta diversity per million T cells occurred with age. Higher diversity and more naive CD4+ cells were features of long-lived donors, compared to aged donors.

The CDR3 runs 14 residues. With 4 bases removed from V and 0 bases from J, the gap between germline ends came to 10 bases. Germline lookup yields CDR1 MNHNS and CDR2 SASEGT. A second about 6 to 12 cycle PCR used barcoded and J-beta primers. All cDNA molecules were each tagged by a template-switch adaptor with 12 random nucleotides. TCRdb ran MiXCR on the 5' RACE reads and lists one entry per CDR3 protein. The table shows 1.4 million or so distinct CDR3 sequences, with less than 45% occurring only once. The sequence was collected from a woman between 18 and 30 years old in good health. This sequence joins TRBV6-1 and TRBJ2-7, with TRBD2 as a possible D gene (5 bases). Sequencing input: blood. CDR3 sequence: CASSVLGSSYEQYF. CDR3 nucleotide sequence: TGTGCCAGCAGTGTTTTGGGGAGCTCCTACGAGCAGTACTTC.